The sequence of this TCR beta chain was determined in a study of CD8 T cells in ankylosing spondylitis. MiXCR was run by TCRdb on the 5' RACE reads, yielding one entry per CDR3 protein. The sample shows approximately 190,000 distinct CDR3 sequences, about an eighth of them seen only once. A few counts support this clonotype. Trimming took 6 bases from V and 1 from J, leaving 13 bases between them. CDR3 length: 15 amino acids. Germline V gene lookup returns CDR1 SEHNR and CDR2 FQNEAQ (reference sequence). V is TRBV7-9 and J is TRBJ2-1; D is unclear. Specimen: blood, either unsorted or a sorted T cell fraction (not recorded which). The clonotype originates from a female donor with ankylosing spondylitis or in good health (not recorded which). CDR3 coding DNA: TGTGCCAGCAGTCCTAGGGTGGGATCCTACAATGAGCAGTTCTTC. This gives the protein CASSPRVGSYNEQFF.